The 31 T cell receptor beta chains presented below share a single source sample, sequenced in a study of human T cells and chemical hapten exposure. As to time point: pre-sensitization, week 0. Sample treatment: therapeutic diphenylcyclopropenone sensitization with weekly scalp DPC. MiXCR, applied by TCRdb to the RACE reads, yields one record per CDR3 protein. The sample has 95,000 to 150,000 distinct CDR3 sequences; approximately 13% are singletons. The source was whole blood, collected in connection with sensitization to the hapten diphenylcyclopropenone (DPC). Receptors originate from a young woman with alopecia areata. Some clones in this sample may be carry-over from other donors' samples.

The chain links TRBV20-1 to TRBJ1-5; D is undetermined. The germline CDR1 and CDR2 sequences are DFQATT and SNEGSKA (reference sequence). Trimming cost V 3 bases and J 5 bases, with 11 bases left between them. The CDR3 contains 13 residues. Here the CDR3 DNA reads TGCAGTGCTAGCTCGGAGGGCCATCAGCCCCAGCATTTT. Encoded protein: CSASSEGHQPQHF.

The chain combines TRBV20-1 with TRBJ2-5; possibly TRBD1 or TRBD2 for D (5 bases each). Germline V lookup: CDR1 DFQATT, CDR2 SNEGSKA (reference sequence). V shed 1 base and J shed 2 bases, with 17 bases lying between them. This CDR3 is 16 amino acids long. The chain's CDR3 is CSARGWDLSQQETQYF. CDR3 sequence (DNA): TGCAGTGCTAGAGGGTGGGACCTAAGCCAGCAAGAGACCCAGTACTTC.

The V and J genes are TRBV30 and TRBJ2-3; no firm D call. Trimming removed 2 bases at V and 2 bases at J, with 11 bases between. Germline V gives CDR1 GTSNPN, CDR2 SVGIG (reference sequence). The CDR3 extends over 14 amino acids. The CDR3 here is CAWSRTIHTDTQYF. CDR3 nucleotide sequence: TGTGCCTGGAGTAGAACTATTCACACAGATACGCAGTATTTT.

The rearrangement links TRBV28 to TRBJ2-5; tentatively, D is TRBD1 (5 bases). CDR1 MDHEN and CDR2 SYDVKM come from the germline V gene. Deletions cut 8 bases from V and 5 bases from J, with 15 bases between. This CDR3 has 13 amino acids. The CDR3 DNA reads as TGTGCCAGCGTATACGTGGGGCAGGAGACCCAGTACTTC. Amino acid sequence: CASVYVGQETQYF. Full variable domain (outside the CDR3, taken from reference TRBV28 and TRBJ2-5): DVKVTQSSRYLVKRTGEKVFLECVQDMDHENMFWYRQDPGLGLRLIYFSYDVKMKEKGDIPEGYSVSREKKERFSLILESASTNQTSMYLCASVYVGQETQYFGPGTRLLVL.

The rearrangement links TRBV2 to TRBJ2-1, with 12 bases that match TRBD2. The CDR3 runs 15 residues. The germline CDR1 and CDR2 sequences are SNHLY and FYNNEI. The ends lost 10 bases at V and 4 bases at J; junction bases unmatched: 8. The CDR3 is CATRTSGVLYNEQFF. CDR3 nucleotides: TGTGCCACCCGGACTAGCGGGGTCCTTTACAATGAGCAGTTCTTC.

Worth noting for this clonotype: A much larger clone lies a single base off, so this may be a read error. The chain uses TRBV20-1 and TRBJ2-7, with unresolved D. The CDR3 is made up of 11 amino acids. Germline lookup yields CDR1 DFQATT and CDR2 SNEGSKA (reference sequence). CDR3 protein: CSARGSYEQYF. CDR3 nucleotide sequence: TGCAGCGCTCGCGGCTCCTACGAGCAGTACTTC.

This clonotype has a handful of counts. The chain employs TRBV18 and TRBJ1-1; the D is unclear. V was pared by 3 bases and J by 1 base, with 6 bases between. The CDR3 length is 13 residues. Germline CDR1 and CDR2: KGHSH and LQKENI. Here the CDR3 reads CASSPPTNTEAFF. As DNA, the CDR3 is TGTGCCAGCTCACCGCCGACGAACACTGAAGCTTTCTTT.

Ten or more counts support this clonotype. The rearrangement joins TRBV7-9 to TRBJ1-2; D gene unclear. Germline assignment: CDR1 SEHNR and CDR2 FQNEAQ (reference sequence). Trimming cost V 0 bases and J 8 bases, with 7 bases left between them. This CDR3 contains 12 residues. In DNA, the CDR3 is TGTGCCAGCAGCTTAGCAGGACGGGGCTACACCTTC. This encodes CASSLAGRGYTF.

This clonotype was counted ten times or more. The chain carries TRBV5-6 and TRBJ2-1, with D uncertain. Per the germline V gene, CDR1 is SGHDT and CDR2 is YYEEEE. This CDR3 spans 18 amino acids. The germline V and J ends were trimmed by 3 bases and 0 bases, with 19 bases remaining between them. The CDR3 sequence: CASSYKARFLSSYNEQFF. CDR3 bases: TGTGCCAGCAGCTATAAAGCGAGGTTCCTGAGCTCCTACAATGAGCAGTTCTTC.

This clonotype was detected many times. The V gene is TRBV19, the J gene TRBJ2-3, with D perhaps matching TRBD1 or TRBD2 (5 bases each). Trimming stripped 6 bases from V and 0 bases from J, with 7 bases between. The CDR3 consists of 13 residues. Germline loops: CDR1 LNHDA, CDR2 SQIVND (reference sequence). The CDR3: CASRWGSTDTQYF. CDR3 nucleotides: TGTGCCAGTAGGTGGGGGAGCACAGATACGCAGTATTTT.

This clonotype was found a few times. The chain uses TRBV2 and TRBJ2-1; the D is unclear. The CDR3 runs to 14 residues. Germline V gene sequence: CDR1 SNHLY, CDR2 FYNNEI. The ends were cut back, 0 bases at V and 4 bases at J, with 7 bases in the middle. CDR3 nucleotide sequence: TGTGCCAGCAGTGAAGCTCGGAAATACAATGAGCAGTTCTTC. Translated, it gives CASSEARKYNEQFF.

Many counts were recorded for this clonotype. CDR3 residues: CASSYAGQPLGTEAFF. The DNA for the CDR3 is TGTGCCAGCAGTTACGCGGGACAGCCATTGGGCACTGAAGCTTTCTTT. This chain links TRBV6-6 with TRBJ1-1, with TRBD1 matching 7 bases. This CDR3 has 16 residues. The V and J ends lost 2 bases and 4 bases, in that order; junction bases with no gene match: 10. Germline-derived CDR1 and CDR2 are MNHNY and SVGAGI (reference sequence).

This clonotype was picked up a small number of times. For the CDR3, the DNA is TGCAGCGTTGGAAGCCCGGACTATGGCTACACCTTC. It translates to CSVGSPDYGYTF. This chain joins TRBV29-1 and TRBJ1-2; D is undetermined. CDR3 length: 12 amino acids. Trimming took 4 bases from V and 3 from J, leaving 9 bases between them. CDR1 SQVTM and CDR2 ANQGSEA come from the germline V gene.

The gene calls are TRBV29-1 and TRBJ1-1; D is possibly TRBD1 (6 bases). Per germline, CDR1 SQVTM and CDR2 ANQGSEA. With 7 bases removed from V and 3 bases from J, the gap between germline ends came to 24 bases. The CDR3 contains 16 residues. The chain's CDR3 is CSAPAPPGGSDTEAFF. CDR3 sequence (DNA): TGCAGCGCCCCTGCCCCCCCCGGGGGCTCGGACACTGAAGCTTTCTTT.

This clonotype was counted between two and nine times. The chain employs TRBV11-2 and TRBJ2-5; a weak D match, TRBD2 (5 bases). Trimming stripped 5 bases from V and 1 base from J, with 11 bases between. Germline V gives CDR1 SGHAT, CDR2 FQNNGV. This CDR3 region has 14 residues. This CDR3 reads CASSPGRVQETQYF. The CDR3 DNA sequence: TGTGCCAGCAGCCCGGGGAGAGTCCAAGAGACCCAGTACTTC.

V is TRBV5-1 and J is TRBJ2-3, with D possibly being TRBD2 (6 bases). Deletions cut 5 bases from V and 5 bases from J, with 9 bases between. Looked up from germline, CDR1 is SGHRS and CDR2 is YFSETQ. The length of the CDR3 is 12 residues. This chain's CDR3 is CASRMEGDTQYF. The CDR3 DNA sequence: TGCGCCAGCAGAATGGAGGGAGATACGCAGTATTTT. Drawing the rest from reference TRBV5-1 and TRBJ2-3, the complete variable domain is KAGVTQTPRYLIKTRGQQVTLSCSPISGHRSVSWYQQTPGQGLQFLFEYFSETQRNKGNFPGRFSGRQFSNSRSEMNVSTLELGDSALYLCASRMEGDTQYFGPGTRLTVL.

The chain joins TRBV20-1 to TRBJ1-2, with 11 bases that match TRBD1. Per the germline V gene, CDR1 is DFQATT and CDR2 is SNEGSKA (reference sequence). This CDR3 has 15 amino acids. V lost 6 bases, J lost 5 bases, and 11 bases stayed unmatched. The CDR3 nucleotides are TGCAGTGCCCCCCTATGGACAGGGGGCGCGTATGGCTACACCTTC. Its translation: CSAPLWTGGAYGYTF.

The chain uses TRBV7-2 and TRBJ2-3; 10 bases fit TRBD2. Germline CDR1 is SGHTA and CDR2 is FQGNSA. The V gene end was trimmed by 4 bases and the J gene end by 4 bases; junction bases not matched to a gene: 5. The CDR3 extends over 15 amino acids. The CDR3 here is CASSSSSGGSDTQYF. In nucleotides, the CDR3 is TGTGCCAGCAGCTCCTCTAGCGGGGGATCAGATACGCAGTATTTT. Supplemented by reference TRBV7-2 and TRBJ2-3, the full variable domain reads GAGVSQSPSNKVTEKGKDVELRCDPISGHTALYWYRQSLGQGLEFLIYFQGNSAPDKSGLPSDRFSAERTGGSVSTLTIQRTQQEDSAVYLCASSSSSGGSDTQYFGPGTRLTVL.

This clonotype appeared many times. The chain uses TRBV2 and TRBJ2-1; D may be TRBD1 (7 bases). The CDR3 runs to 14 residues. Germline loops: CDR1 SNHLY, CDR2 FYNNEI. Trimming left V 7 bases short and J 9 bases short, with 19 bases between. The CDR3 sequence is CASKGTQGGGEQFF. Written as DNA, the CDR3 is TGTGCCAGCAAGGGAACCCAGGGGGGAGGTGAGCAGTTCTTC.

The genes are TRBV20-1 and TRBJ1-1; TRBD1 might be the D (5 bases). Germline loops: CDR1 DFQATT, CDR2 SNEGSKA (reference sequence). This CDR3 is 13 amino acids long. The V end lost 7 bases, the J end lost 2 bases, and 14 bases lay between the germline ends. DNA for the CDR3: TGCAGTGAAGCGGGACCGACCAACACTGAAGCTTTCTTT. Encoded protein: CSEAGPTNTEAFF.

This chain joins TRBV6-6 and TRBJ1-6; D is ambiguous. The CDR3 is 15 residues long. V was trimmed by 0 bases and J by 5 bases, leaving 8 bases between them. CDR1 is MNHNY and CDR2 is SVGAGI in the germline V gene (reference sequence). The DNA for the CDR3 is TGTGCCAGCAGTTACTCGGGATCGAATAATTCACCCCTCCACTTT. This encodes CASSYSGSNNSPLHF.

This clonotype was counted a few times. The chain combines TRBV27 with TRBJ2-1; 8 nucleotides agree with TRBD1. Germline values: CDR1 MNHEY, CDR2 SMNVEV (reference sequence). Trimming removed 2 bases from V and 7 bases from J; junction bases left unmatched: 7. This CDR3 spans 15 amino acids. The CDR3 sequence is CASSLRQGARNEQFF. The CDR3 region has the DNA TGTGCCAGCAGTTTAAGGCAGGGGGCTAGAAATGAGCAGTTCTTC.

The chain recombines TRBV6-5 with TRBJ1-3; D gene ambiguous. The ends were cut back, 7 bases at V and 4 bases at J, with 11 bases in the middle. Germline values: CDR1 MNHEY, CDR2 SVGAGI. This CDR3 has 13 residues. CDR3 amino acids: CASTPTRGNTIYF. DNA for the CDR3: TGTGCCAGCACCCCAACGCGGGGAAACACCATATATTTT.

The J gene is TRBJ1-2, the V gene TRBV7-6; D is unresolved. The V gene lost 0 bases and the J gene lost 2 bases, with 13 bases spanning the gap. The CDR3 has 16 amino acids. The germline V gene encodes CDR1 SGHVS and CDR2 FNYEAQ. CDR3 region: CASSLAFKGKNYGYTF. The CDR3, as DNA: TGTGCCAGCAGCTTAGCGTTCAAGGGAAAGAACTATGGCTACACCTTC.

The V call is TRBV12-3 or TRBV12-4, the J call TRBJ1-4; D gene ambiguous. The CDR3 spans 11 residues. The germline V and J ends were trimmed by 2 bases and 15 bases, with 10 bases remaining between them. The CDR3: CASSLKRQLFF. CDR3 sequence (DNA): TGTGCCAGCAGTTTAAAAAGGCAGTTGTTTTTT.

The CDR3: CASRRGGQGFVYEQYF. In nucleotides, the CDR3 is TGTGCCAGCAGGCGCGGGGGACAGGGATTTGTCTACGAGCAGTACTTC. The V gene is TRBV27, the J gene TRBJ2-7; 9 bases are shared with TRBD1. The CDR3 spans 16 residues. Germline V gene lookup returns CDR1 MNHEY and CDR2 SMNVEV (reference sequence). Losses at the gene ends were 6 bases for V and 3 bases for J; bases not matched to a gene: 12.

Only a few counts were recorded for this clonotype. The chain joins TRBV5-1 to TRBJ2-6, with D uncertain. CDR3 length equals 16 residues. CDR1 and CDR2 (germline): SGHRS, YFSETQ. V dropped 0 bases and J dropped 0 bases, with 7 bases sitting between them. CDR3: CASSLGVGSGANVLTF. CDR3 in DNA: TGCGCCAGCAGCTTGGGGGTCGGCTCTGGGGCCAACGTCCTGACTTTC.

This clonotype came up a few times. The genes are TRBV20-1 and TRBJ2-1; a possible D gene is TRBD1 (6 bases). The CDR3 runs 15 residues. Trimming shortened V by 2 bases and J by 0 bases, and 11 bases separated the two germline ends. Germline V lookup: CDR1 DFQATT, CDR2 SNEGSKA (reference sequence). The CDR3 is CSARSTGFSYNEQFF. In DNA, the CDR3 is TGCAGTGCTAGATCTACAGGGTTCTCCTACAATGAGCAGTTCTTC.

This clonotype was seen at least ten times. The J gene is TRBJ1-5, the V gene TRBV6-1; D is uncertain. Germline V CDR1 and CDR2: MNHNS, SASEGT. CDR3 size: 17 residues. With 6 bases removed from V and 3 bases from J, the gap between germline ends came to 21 bases. The DNA of the CDR3 is TGTGCCAGCAGCCCTCACCGGGCGTCCATAGACAATCAGCCCCAGCATTTT. This gives the protein CASSPHRASIDNQPQHF.

The rearrangement uses TRBV27 and TRBJ1-1; D might be TRBD1 (5 bases). V lost 1 base to trimming and J lost 11 bases, with 20 bases between them. The CDR3 has 15 residues. Germline V gene data show CDR1 as MNHEY and CDR2 as SMNVEV (reference sequence). The DNA for the CDR3 is TGTGCCAGCAGTTTATTGGGGGAAATAGGCATTCGGGCTTTCTTT. The encoded protein is CASSLLGEIGIRAFF.

With respect to this clonotype: Since no conserved phenylalanine or tryptophan closes the CDR3, a read error is the likely cause. The chain employs TRBV7-2 and TRBJ1-1; the match to TRBD1 covers 8 bases. V lost 1 base and J lost 5; bases outside the gene matches: 3. This CDR3 spans 14 amino acids. Germline lookup yields CDR1 SGHTA and CDR2 FQGNSA. The DNA of the CDR3 is TGTGCCAGCAGCTTAGTCAACAGGGGGACTGAAGCTTTCTTA. Its protein is CASSLVNRGTEAFL.